This entry lists 23 T cell receptor beta chains sequenced from one sample in a study of molecular identifiers for immune sequencing clone quantification. TCRdb processed the PCR reads anew with MiXCR; each CDR3 protein has one entry. Among some 590,000 distinct CDR3 sequences listed, less than 30% were seen once. The specimen sequenced was naive CD8+ T cells from blood, with Jurkat cell RNA spiked in. Subset described: FACS-sorted CD8+CD4-CCR7+CD45RA+ naive T cells. Receptor source: a human donor in good health. Some libraries in this study had Jurkat cell RNA spiked in.

In DNA, the CDR3 is TGTGCCAGCAGCTTGGTTCTGATCTCCTACGAGCAGTACTTC. Translation gives CASSLVLISYEQYF. This rearrangement joins TRBV5-6 to TRBJ2-7; the D is unclear. Germline CDR1 is SGHDT and CDR2 is YYEEEE. Trimming pared 0 bases from V and 0 bases from J, leaving 7 bases between. This CDR3 has 14 residues.

This clonotype was picked up a small number of times. The chain is built from TRBV3-1 and TRBJ2-2; 8 bases fit TRBD1. Trimming removed 0 bases from V and 7 bases from J; junction bases left unmatched: 7. CDR1 is LGHDT, CDR2 YNNKEL, per germline (reference sequence). This CDR3 is built from 16 residues. CDR3 bases: TGTGCCAGCAGCCAAGAGGGCAGGGGGCTCGGCGGGGAGCTGTTTTTT. Its translation is CASSQEGRGLGGELFF. Full variable domain (outside the CDR3, taken from reference TRBV3-1 and TRBJ2-2): DTAVSQTPKYLVTQMGNDKSIKCEQNLGHDTMYWYKQDSKKFLKIMFSYNNKELIINETVPNRFSPKSPDKAHLNLHINSLELGDSAVYFCASSQEGRGLGGELFFGEGSRLTVL.

The chain recombines TRBV4-1 with TRBJ1-2; D unresolved. The CDR3 extends over 15 amino acids. Germline lookup yields CDR1 MGHRA and CDR2 YSYEKL. The V gene lost 1 base and the J gene lost 4 bases, with 13 bases spanning the gap. The CDR3 reads CASSQGMVTPYGYTF. Here the CDR3 DNA reads TGCGCCAGCAGCCAAGGAATGGTAACCCCCTATGGCTACACCTTC.

In this sample, this clonotype turned up many times. The chain recombines TRBV7-9 with TRBJ2-2; D perhaps matches TRBD2 (5 bases). The CDR3 is 14 residues long. Germline V gene sequence: CDR1 SEHNR, CDR2 FQNEAQ (reference sequence). Trimming removed 5 bases at V and 4 bases at J, with 11 bases between. The CDR3 DNA sequence: TGTGCCAGCAGCGGACTTTACTTCACCGGGGAGCTGTTTTTT. It encodes CASSGLYFTGELFF. Supplemented by reference TRBV7-9 and TRBJ2-2, the full variable domain reads DTGVSQNPRHKITKRGQNVTFRCDPISEHNRLYWYRQTLGQGPEFLTYFQNEAQLEKSRLLSDRFSAERPKGSFSTLEIQRTEQGDSAMYLCASSGLYFTGELFFGEGSRLTVL.

The chain has TRBV6-2 or TRBV6-3 and TRBJ2-1, with 9 bases lining up with TRBD1. Losses at the gene ends were 4 bases for V and 2 bases for J; bases not matched to a gene: 12. The CDR3 is 18 amino acids. Germline values: CDR1 MNHEY, CDR2 SVGEGT. CDR3 nucleotides: TGTGCCAGCAGTTCCAGGGACAGGGTTTATGTAGCCTACAATGAGCAGTTCTTC. Its translation: CASSSRDRVYVAYNEQFF.

Many counts were recorded for this clonotype. The CDR3 nucleotides are TGTGCCAGCAGCGTAGAGGGACAGCCCTACGAGCAGTACTTC. It yields the protein CASSVEGQPYEQYF. The chain employs TRBV9 and TRBJ2-7; 7 bases are shared with TRBD1. The germline V gene has CDR1 SGDLS and CDR2 YYNGEE. V shed 0 bases and J 2 bases; nucleotides not matched to a gene: 2. The CDR3 is made up of 14 amino acids.

This clonotype was recorded many times. The chain combines TRBV5-6 with TRBJ2-1, with 8 bases fitting TRBD1. The ends lost 2 bases at V and 9 bases at J; junction bases unmatched: 10. Germline V gene data show CDR1 as SGHDT and CDR2 as YYEEEE. There are 15 residues in the CDR3. CDR3: CASSFGQGHPGEQFF. Here the CDR3 DNA reads TGTGCCAGCAGCTTCGGACAGGGCCACCCGGGTGAGCAGTTCTTC.

In the case of this clonotype: A junction end diverges from the germline sequence, so it may reflect a read error. This rearrangement joins TRBV27 to TRBJ2-1; tentatively, D is TRBD1 or TRBD2 (5 bases each). Germline values: CDR1 MNHEY, CDR2 SMNVEV (reference sequence). This CDR3 spans 12 amino acids. CDR3 DNA: TGTGCCAGCAGGGGGGTGTTCAATGTGCAGTTCTTC. It codes for CASRGVFNVQFF.

J is TRBJ2-3 and V is TRBV29-1; TRBD1 matches 8 bases. Germline CDR1 SQVTM, CDR2 ANQGSEA. J lost 14 bases, V lost 1 base, and 17 bases had no gene match. CDR3 length equals 15 residues. The CDR3: CSVEVWDRSTAPPYF. The CDR3 nucleotides read TGCAGCGTTGAAGTCTGGGACAGGAGCACAGCTCCGCCGTATTTT.

Note on this clonotype: At one boundary the junction diverges from the germline segment, which might be a read error. The chain combines TRBV4-1 with TRBJ2-1; TRBD1 matches 9 bases. The CDR3 loop spans 19 amino acids. Germline V gene sequence: CDR1 MGHRA, CDR2 YSYEKL. CDR3 DNA: TGCGCCAGCAGCCAAGTAGGGACAGGGCCTCTAAGCTCCTACAATGAGCGGTTCTTC. This sequence encodes CASSQVGTGPLSSYNERFF.

V gene TRBV20-1 combines with J gene TRBJ2-1; 13 bases match TRBD2. CDR1 and CDR2 (germline): DFQATT, SNEGSKA (reference sequence). The trim removed 3 bases at V and 0 bases at J, leaving 8 bases unmatched. The CDR3 spans 18 residues. The CDR3 is CSASETSGRSSSYNEQFF. In DNA, the CDR3 is TGCAGTGCTAGCGAGACTAGCGGGAGGTCTAGCTCCTACAATGAGCAGTTCTTC.

Concerning this clonotype itself: Sequence at one end of the junction differs from germline and may be a read error. The gene calls are TRBV3-1 and TRBJ1-5, with unresolved D. The V gene's germline CDR1 is LGHDT and CDR2 YNNKEL (reference sequence). CDR3 length equals 17 residues. CDR3 amino acids: CASSQGYAGYSNQPPHF. CDR3 nucleotide sequence: TGTGCCAGCAGCCAAGGGTATGCGGGGTATAGCAATCAGCCCCCGCATTTT.

The rearrangement uses TRBV27 and TRBJ1-5; 7 bases fit TRBD1. The V segment lost 2 bases and the J segment 7 bases; nucleotides outside the gene matches: 11. This CDR3 region has 16 residues. Per germline, CDR1 MNHEY and CDR2 SMNVEV (reference sequence). The CDR3 DNA reads as TGTGCCAGCAGTTTAGGAGGACAGGTGGAGCGGCAGCCCCAGCATTTT. Translated: CASSLGGQVERQPQHF.

At least ten counts were recorded for this clonotype. The chain employs TRBV7-2 and TRBJ2-3; tentatively, D is TRBD1 or TRBD2 (6 bases each). This CDR3 has 15 amino acids. Germline CDR1 reads SGHTA; CDR2 reads FQGNSA. Trimming removed 5 bases from V and 0 bases from J, with 12 bases in between. In DNA form, the CDR3 reads TGTGCCAGCAGCCTTCAGGGGACTAGCACAGATACGCAGTATTTT. Amino acids: CASSLQGTSTDTQYF.

This clonotype was found a few times. The chain is built from TRBV6-5 and TRBJ1-2; possible D gene TRBD1, 6 bases. This CDR3 is 13 amino acids long. V was pared by 2 bases and J by 10 bases, with 14 bases between. CDR1 is MNHEY, CDR2 SVGAGI, per germline. CDR3 sequence reads: CASSYALQGDYTF. CDR3 coding DNA: TGTGCCAGCAGTTACGCATTACAGGGTGACTACACCTTC.

This clonotype has a count of ten or more. The chain employs TRBV19 and TRBJ1-5; D unclear. V dropped 9 bases and J dropped 4 bases, with 13 bases sitting between them. CDR3 length: 13 residues. Germline V lookup: CDR1 LNHDA, CDR2 SQIVND (reference sequence). In DNA, the CDR3 is TGTGCCAGCCGTCCGGCTGGTAATCAGCCCCAGCATTTT. This codes for CASRPAGNQPQHF.

This clonotype was detected many times. This chain connects TRBV11-2 to TRBJ2-1; 10 nucleotides line up with TRBD2. Germline CDR1 reads SGHAT; CDR2 reads FQNNGV. The V gene end was trimmed by 2 bases and the J gene end by 3 bases; junction bases not matched to a gene: 1. This CDR3 has 15 residues. CDR3 nucleotides: TGTGCCAGCAGCTTACTAGCGGGAGTCTACAATGAGCAGTTCTTC. Amino acid sequence: CASSLLAGVYNEQFF.

Points on this clonotype: A read error may produce the germline difference seen at one junction end. This sequence joins TRBV7-8 and TRBJ2-1; D is undetermined. The CDR3 loop spans 17 amino acids. CDR1 and CDR2 from the germline V gene are SGHVS and FQNEAQ. CDR3: CASSFLGAKSSYNEQSF. CDR3 coding DNA: TGTGCCAGCAGCTTTCTTGGCGCGAAGAGCTCCTACAATGAGCAGTCCTTC. The whole variable domain, remainder taken from reference TRBV7-8 and TRBJ2-1, is GAGVSQSPRYKVAKRGQDVALRCDPISGHVSLFWYQQALGQGPEFLTYFQNEAQLDKSGLPSDRFFAERPEGSVSTLKIQRTQQEDSAVYLCASSFLGAKSSYNEQSFGPGTRLTVL.

This clonotype was detected a few times. The J gene is TRBJ2-5, the V gene TRBV5-6; D tentatively reads TRBD1 or TRBD2 (5 bases each). The CDR3 consists of 14 residues. Trimming removed 5 bases from V and 5 bases from J, with 16 bases in between. Germline lookup yields CDR1 SGHDT and CDR2 YYEEEE. CDR3: CASRQGPNAETQYF. The CDR3 DNA sequence: TGTGCCAGCAGGCAGGGACCCAATGCGGAGACCCAGTACTTC.

This clonotype was counted a few times. The J gene is TRBJ2-1, the V gene TRBV6-2 or TRBV6-3, with D tentatively TRBD1 (6 bases). V lost 4 bases to trimming and J lost 4 bases, with 11 bases between them. This CDR3 has 14 amino acids. Germline loops: CDR1 MNHEY, CDR2 SVGEGT. This CDR3 reads CASSWTDSYNEQFF. The CDR3, as DNA: TGTGCCAGCAGTTGGACGGACAGTTACAATGAGCAGTTCTTC.

This clonotype was picked up many times. V usage is TRBV2 and J usage is TRBJ1-5, with a tentative D call TRBD1 (5 bases). This CDR3 has 13 residues. Trimming took 10 bases from V and 5 from J, leaving 15 bases between them. The germline gives CDR1 SNHLY, CDR2 FYNNEI. Here the CDR3 reads CATRGSIHQPQHF. For the CDR3, the DNA is TGTGCCACTAGGGGATCAATTCATCAGCCCCAGCATTTT.

V and J are TRBV29-1 and TRBJ2-2; D may be TRBD1 (6 bases). Germline CDR1 and CDR2: SQVTM and ANQGSEA. The CDR3 covers 13 residues. V lost 4 bases and J 6 bases, leaving 12 bases between the germline ends. This CDR3 is CSVGGSGAGELFF. For the CDR3, the DNA is TGCAGCGTTGGAGGGTCAGGGGCCGGGGAGCTGTTTTTT.

As to this clonotype: A much more abundant neighbour one base away suggests this may be a read error. This sequence joins TRBV7-2 and TRBJ2-1, with unresolved D. Germline assignment: CDR1 SGHTA and CDR2 FQGNSA. CDR3 length equals 16 residues. CDR3 protein: CVSSLWISSGYNEQFF. The CDR3 DNA is TGTGTCAGCAGCTTATGGATTTCCTCTGGGTACAATGAGCAGTTCTTC.